Listed here is a single T cell receptor (beta chain). Its antigen remains unidentified. No per-base quality is available; no much larger clone lies one base away. To prepare the library, the immunoSEQ multiplex PCR assay was applied. In its TCRdb copy, this immuneACCESS table keeps in-frame sequences only and misses some clones. Where compared with another copy, unresolved V genes explain less than half of these, and the others have no known cause. The table for this sample lists tens of thousands of clones; approximately 89% of them were counted only once. Together, the top ten hold around 5% of the sample. V sheds 7 bases and J sheds 4 bases, leaving 14 bases between their ends. From cysteine to phenylalanine, the CDR3 is 14 amino acids long. Left in the record is the CDR3 DNA by itself, 42 bases read in frame from the first base. CDR1 and CDR2 were assigned from the germline V gene as MGHRA and YSYEKL.

The source of the sample is a study of T cell changes during pregnancy in multiple sclerosis (dated 2019 in TCRdb). General notes on the study: The study examined how the T cell repertoire changed over the course of pregnancy in women with multiple sclerosis.

The sample in question was peripheral blood, obtained in the first trimester of pregnancy. The clonotype originates from a female donor in good health, enrolled as a control in a pregnancy study. The chain couples TRBV4-1 to TRBJ1-5; no D gene is confidently identified. For the CDR3, the sequence is CASNPLISNQPQHF. The nucleotide sequence is given as TGCGCCAGCAACCCACTAATTTCTAATCAGCCCCAGCATTTT.